This T cell receptor beta chain was sequenced during a study of cytomegalovirus exposure and HLA in healthy donors. Study-level findings and limits: The majority of TCR sequences were rare, yet some public TCRs appeared in many donors. V- and J-gene trimming in TCR beta was tied to a missense DCLRE1C variant by an analysis performed later.

As concerns this clone: Its antigen is still unknown.

PCR primers comprised 60 Vbeta and 13 Jbeta primers. The method was immunoSEQ multiplex PCR; TCRdb's version includes in-frame clones alone and lacks a portion of them. This table holds some 90,000 clones, approximately 83% found once. All the people who gave samples were healthy bone marrow donors. This receptor was obtained from a man aged 35 to 55 in good health and CMV-seronegative. Sequencing input: PBMCs.

The CDR3 DNA is TGTGCCAGCAGCACCAGCGGACAGAACTATGGCTACACCTTC. Translation: CASSTSGQNYGYTF. V gene TRBV6-1 combines with J gene TRBJ1-2; TRBD1 might be the D (6 bases). Trimming removed 6 bases from V and 2 bases from J, with 13 bases in between. Germline CDR1 is MNHNS and CDR2 is SASEGT. The length of the CDR3 is 14 residues.